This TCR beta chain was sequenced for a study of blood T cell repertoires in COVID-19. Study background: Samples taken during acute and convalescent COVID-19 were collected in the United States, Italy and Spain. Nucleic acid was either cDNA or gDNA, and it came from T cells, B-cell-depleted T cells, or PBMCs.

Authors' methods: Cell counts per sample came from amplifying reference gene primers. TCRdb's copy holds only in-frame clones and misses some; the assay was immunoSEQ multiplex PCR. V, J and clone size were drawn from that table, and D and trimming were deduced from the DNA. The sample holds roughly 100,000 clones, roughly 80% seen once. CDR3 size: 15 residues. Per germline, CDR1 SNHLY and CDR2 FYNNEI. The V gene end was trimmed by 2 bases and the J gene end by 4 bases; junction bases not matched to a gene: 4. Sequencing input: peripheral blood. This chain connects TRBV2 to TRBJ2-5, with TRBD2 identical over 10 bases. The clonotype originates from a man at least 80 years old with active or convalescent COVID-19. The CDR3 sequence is CASSESSGGVETQYF. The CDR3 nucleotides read TGTGCCAGCAGTGAATCGAGCGGGGGGGTAGAGACCCAGTACTTC.